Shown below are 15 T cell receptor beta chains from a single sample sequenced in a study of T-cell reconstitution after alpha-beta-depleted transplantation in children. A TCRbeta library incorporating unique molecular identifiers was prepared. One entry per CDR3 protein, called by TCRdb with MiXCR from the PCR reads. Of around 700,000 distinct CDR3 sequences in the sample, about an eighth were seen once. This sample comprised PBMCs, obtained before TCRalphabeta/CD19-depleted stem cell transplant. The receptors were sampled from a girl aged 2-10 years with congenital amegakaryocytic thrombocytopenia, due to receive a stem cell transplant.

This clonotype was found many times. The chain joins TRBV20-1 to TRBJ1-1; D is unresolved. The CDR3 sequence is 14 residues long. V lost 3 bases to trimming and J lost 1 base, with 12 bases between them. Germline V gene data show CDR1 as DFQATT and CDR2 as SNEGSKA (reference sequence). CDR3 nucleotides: TGCAGTGCTAGTTTAGGAAGAGCGAACACTGAAGCTTTCTTT. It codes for CSASLGRANTEAFF.

The CDR3 sequence: CSVDPGHGDHEQFF. The CDR3 bases are TGCAGCGTTGACCCGGGACACGGCGACCATGAGCAGTTCTTC. This chain connects TRBV29-1 to TRBJ2-1; maybe TRBD1 (6 bases). V lost 3 bases to trimming and J lost 8 bases, with 17 bases between them. The CDR3 sequence is 14 residues long. Germline V gives CDR1 SQVTM, CDR2 ANQGSEA.

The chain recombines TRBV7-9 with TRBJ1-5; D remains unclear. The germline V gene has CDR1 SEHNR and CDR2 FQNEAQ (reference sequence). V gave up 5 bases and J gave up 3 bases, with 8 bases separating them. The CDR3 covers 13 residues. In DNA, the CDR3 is TGTGCCAGCAGCGTTGGGAACAATCAGCCCCAGCATTTT. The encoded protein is CASSVGNNQPQHF.

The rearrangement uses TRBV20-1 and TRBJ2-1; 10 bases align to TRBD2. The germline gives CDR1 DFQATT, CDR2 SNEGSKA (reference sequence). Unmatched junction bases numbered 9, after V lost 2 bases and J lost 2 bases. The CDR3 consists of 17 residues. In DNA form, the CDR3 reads TGCAGTGCTAGAAAAGGACTAGCGGAGGGCACCTACAATGAGCAGTTCTTC. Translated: CSARKGLAEGTYNEQFF.

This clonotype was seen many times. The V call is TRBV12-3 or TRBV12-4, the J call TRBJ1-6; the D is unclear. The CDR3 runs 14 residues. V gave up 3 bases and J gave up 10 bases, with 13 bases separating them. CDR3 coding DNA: TGTGCCAGCAGTTTTGGGGTAGAAGGGTCACCCCTCCACTTT. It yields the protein CASSFGVEGSPLHF.

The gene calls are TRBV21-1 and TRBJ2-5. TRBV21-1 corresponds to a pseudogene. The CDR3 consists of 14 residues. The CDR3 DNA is TGTGCCAGCAGCAACCGAGCGAGACAAGAGACCCAGTACTTC. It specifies CASSNRARQETQYF.

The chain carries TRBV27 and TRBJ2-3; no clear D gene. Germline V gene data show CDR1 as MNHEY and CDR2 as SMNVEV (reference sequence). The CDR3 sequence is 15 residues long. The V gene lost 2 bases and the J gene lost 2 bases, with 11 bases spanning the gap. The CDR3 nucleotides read TGTGCCAGCAGTTTAGCCTGGACCATCACAGATACGCAGTATTTT. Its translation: CASSLAWTITDTQYF.

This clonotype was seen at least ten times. The CDR3 sequence is CATQNTGNGYGYTF. In DNA, the CDR3 is TGTGCCACTCAAAACACGGGGAACGGCTATGGCTACACCTTC. The rearrangement joins TRBV12-3 or TRBV12-4 to TRBJ1-2, with no clear D. The CDR3 totals 14 residues. V was shortened by 10 bases and J by 4 bases, with 19 bases between the two germline ends.

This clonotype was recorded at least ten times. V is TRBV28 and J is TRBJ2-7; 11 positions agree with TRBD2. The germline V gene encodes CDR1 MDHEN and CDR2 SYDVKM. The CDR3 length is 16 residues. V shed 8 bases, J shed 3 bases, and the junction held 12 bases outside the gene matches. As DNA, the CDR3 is TGTGCCAGCGAGGACGTAGCGGGAGGGGTTGACTACGAGCAGTACTTC. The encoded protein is CASEDVAGGVDYEQYF.

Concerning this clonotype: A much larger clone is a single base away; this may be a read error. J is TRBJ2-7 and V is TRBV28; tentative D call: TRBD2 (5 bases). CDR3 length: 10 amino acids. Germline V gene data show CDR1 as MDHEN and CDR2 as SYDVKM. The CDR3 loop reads CASSGGEQCF. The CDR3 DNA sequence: TGTGCCAGCAGTGGAGGCGAGCAGTGCTTC.

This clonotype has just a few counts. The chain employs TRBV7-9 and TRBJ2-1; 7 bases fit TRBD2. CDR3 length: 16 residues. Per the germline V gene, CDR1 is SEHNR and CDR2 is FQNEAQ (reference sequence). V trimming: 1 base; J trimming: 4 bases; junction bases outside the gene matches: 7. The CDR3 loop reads CASSLGPGLKYNEQFF. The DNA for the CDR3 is TGTGCCAGCAGCTTAGGGCCGGGACTAAAATACAATGAGCAGTTCTTC.

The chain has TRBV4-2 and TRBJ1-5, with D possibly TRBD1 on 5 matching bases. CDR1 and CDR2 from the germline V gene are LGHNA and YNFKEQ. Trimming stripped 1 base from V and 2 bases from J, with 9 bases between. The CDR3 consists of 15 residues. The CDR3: CASSQGGTRNQPQHF. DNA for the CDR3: TGTGCCAGCAGCCAAGGAGGGACGCGCAATCAGCCCCAGCATTTT.

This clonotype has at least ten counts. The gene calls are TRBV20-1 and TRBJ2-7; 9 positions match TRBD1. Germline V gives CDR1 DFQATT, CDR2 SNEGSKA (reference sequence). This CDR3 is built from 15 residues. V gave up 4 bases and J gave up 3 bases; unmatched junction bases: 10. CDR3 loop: CSANPRDREGYEQYF. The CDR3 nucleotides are TGCAGTGCTAACCCCCGGGACAGGGAGGGCTACGAGCAGTACTTC.

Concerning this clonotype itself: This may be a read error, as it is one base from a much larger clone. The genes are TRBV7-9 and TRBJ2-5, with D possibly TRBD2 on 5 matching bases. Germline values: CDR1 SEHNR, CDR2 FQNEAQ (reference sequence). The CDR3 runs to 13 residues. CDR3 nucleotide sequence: TGTGCCAGCAGCCCAAAGGGATGGGAGACCCAGCACTTC. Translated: CASSPKGWETQHF.

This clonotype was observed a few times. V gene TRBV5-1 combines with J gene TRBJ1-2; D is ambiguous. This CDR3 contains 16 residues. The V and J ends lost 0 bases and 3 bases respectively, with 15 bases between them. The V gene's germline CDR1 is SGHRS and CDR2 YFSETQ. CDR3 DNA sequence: TGCGCCAGCAGCTTGGGAAGCGCTTTGGTGGACTATGGCTACACCTTC. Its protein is CASSLGSALVDYGYTF.